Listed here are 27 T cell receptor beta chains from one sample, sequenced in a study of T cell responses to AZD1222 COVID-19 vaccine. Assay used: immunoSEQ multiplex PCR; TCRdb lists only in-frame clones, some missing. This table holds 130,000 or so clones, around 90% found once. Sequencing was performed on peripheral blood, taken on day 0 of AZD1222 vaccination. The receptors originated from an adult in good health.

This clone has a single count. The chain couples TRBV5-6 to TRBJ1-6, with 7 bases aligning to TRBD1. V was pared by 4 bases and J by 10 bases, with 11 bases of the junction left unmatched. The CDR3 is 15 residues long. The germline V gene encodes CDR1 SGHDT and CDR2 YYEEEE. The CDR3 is CASSQLTGYGSPLHF. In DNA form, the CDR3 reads TGTGCCAGCAGCCAGCTGACAGGGTATGGCTCACCCCTCCACTTT.

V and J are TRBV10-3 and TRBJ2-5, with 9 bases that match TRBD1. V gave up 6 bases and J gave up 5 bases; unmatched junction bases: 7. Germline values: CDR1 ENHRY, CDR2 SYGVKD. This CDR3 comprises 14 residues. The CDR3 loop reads CAIRGTGMGETQYF. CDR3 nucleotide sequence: TGTGCCATCAGAGGGACAGGGATGGGGGAGACCCAGTACTTC.

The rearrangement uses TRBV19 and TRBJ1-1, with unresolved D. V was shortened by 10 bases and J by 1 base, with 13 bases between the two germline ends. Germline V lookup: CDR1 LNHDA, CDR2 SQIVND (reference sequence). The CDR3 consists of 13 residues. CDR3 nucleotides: TGTGCCACCCTCCCCAAGCAGAACACTGAAGCTTTCTTT. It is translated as CATLPKQNTEAFF. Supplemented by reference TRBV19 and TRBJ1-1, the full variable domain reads DGGITQSPKYLFRKEGQNVTLSCEQNLNHDAMYWYRQDPGQGLRLIYYSQIVNDFQKGDIAEGYSVSREKKESFPLTVTSAQKNPTAFYLCATLPKQNTEAFFGQGTRLTVV.

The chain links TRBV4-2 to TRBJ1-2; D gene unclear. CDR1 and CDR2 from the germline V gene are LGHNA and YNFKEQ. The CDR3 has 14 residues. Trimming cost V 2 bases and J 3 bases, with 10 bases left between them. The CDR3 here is CASSQRLRDYGYTF. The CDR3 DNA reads TGTGCCAGCAGCCAAAGGCTGAGGGACTATGGCTACACCTTC.

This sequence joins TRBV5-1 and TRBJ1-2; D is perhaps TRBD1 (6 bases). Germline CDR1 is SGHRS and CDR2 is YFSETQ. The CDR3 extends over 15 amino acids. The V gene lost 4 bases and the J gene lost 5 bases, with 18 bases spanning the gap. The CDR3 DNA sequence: TGCGCCAGCAGCCCAGGGGATGGTGGAATTTATGGCTACACCTTC. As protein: CASSPGDGGIYGYTF.

CDR3 in amino acids: CASSQGLYTDTQYF. CDR3 in DNA: TGTGCCAGCAGCCAGGGACTCTACACAGATACGCAGTATTTT. The chain links TRBV3-1 (or the pseudogene TRBV3-2) to TRBJ2-3, with D possibly TRBD2 on 6 matching bases. This CDR3 has 14 amino acids. Germline CDR1 and CDR2: LGHDT and YNNKEL (reference sequence). The V end lost 3 bases, the J end lost 2 bases, and 9 bases lay between the germline ends.

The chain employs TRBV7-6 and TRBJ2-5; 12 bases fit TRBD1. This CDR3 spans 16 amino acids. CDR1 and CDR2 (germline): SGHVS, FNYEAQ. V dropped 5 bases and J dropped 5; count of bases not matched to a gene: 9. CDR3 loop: CASSVIRDRGLETQYF. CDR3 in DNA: TGTGCCAGCAGCGTTATCCGGGACAGGGGGCTGGAGACCCAGTACTTC. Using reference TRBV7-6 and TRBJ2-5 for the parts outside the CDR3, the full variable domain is GAGVSQSPRYKVTKRGQDVALRCDPISGHVSLYWYRQALGQGPEFLTYFNYEAQQDKSGLPNDRFSAERPEGSISTLTIQRTEQRDSAMYRCASSVIRDRGLETQYFGPGTRLLVL.

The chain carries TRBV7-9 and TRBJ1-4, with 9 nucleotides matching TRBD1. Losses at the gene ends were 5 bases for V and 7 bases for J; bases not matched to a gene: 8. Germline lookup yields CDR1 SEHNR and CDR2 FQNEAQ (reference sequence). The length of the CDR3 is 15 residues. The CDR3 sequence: CASSPSGTGSEKLFF. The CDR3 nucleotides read TGTGCCAGCAGCCCCTCCGGGACAGGGAGTGAAAAACTGTTTTTT.

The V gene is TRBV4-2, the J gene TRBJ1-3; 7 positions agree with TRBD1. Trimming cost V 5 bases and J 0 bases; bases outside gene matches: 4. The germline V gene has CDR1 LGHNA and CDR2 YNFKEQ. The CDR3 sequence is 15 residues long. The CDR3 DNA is TGTGCCAGCAGCTTACAGGGGAACTCTGGAAACACCATATATTTT. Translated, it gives CASSLQGNSGNTIYF.

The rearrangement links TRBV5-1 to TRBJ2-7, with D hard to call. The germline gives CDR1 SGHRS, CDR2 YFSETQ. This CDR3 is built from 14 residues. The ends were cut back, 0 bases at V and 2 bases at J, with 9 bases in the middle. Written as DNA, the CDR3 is TGCGCCAGCAGCTTGGTTGTTTCCACCTACGAGCAGTACTTC. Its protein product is CASSLVVSTYEQYF.

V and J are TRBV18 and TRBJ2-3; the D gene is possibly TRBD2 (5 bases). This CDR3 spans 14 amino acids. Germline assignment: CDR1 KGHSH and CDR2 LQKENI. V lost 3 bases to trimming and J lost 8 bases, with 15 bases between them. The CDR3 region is CASSPWMGERTQYF. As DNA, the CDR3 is TGTGCCAGCTCACCCTGGATGGGAGAGCGTACGCAGTATTTT.

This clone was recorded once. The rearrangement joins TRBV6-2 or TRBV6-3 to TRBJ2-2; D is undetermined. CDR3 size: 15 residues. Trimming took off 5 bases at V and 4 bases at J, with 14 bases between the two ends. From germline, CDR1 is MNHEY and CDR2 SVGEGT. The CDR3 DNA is TGTGCCAGCAGTCCAAACGGACGGGTCACCGGGGAGCTGTTTTTT. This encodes CASSPNGRVTGELFF.

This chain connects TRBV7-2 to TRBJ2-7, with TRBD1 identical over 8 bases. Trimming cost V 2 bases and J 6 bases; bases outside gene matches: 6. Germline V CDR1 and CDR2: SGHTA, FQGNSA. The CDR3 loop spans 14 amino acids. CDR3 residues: CASSLWGQVGEQYF. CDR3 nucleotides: TGTGCCAGCAGCTTATGGGGACAGGTGGGCGAGCAGTACTTC.

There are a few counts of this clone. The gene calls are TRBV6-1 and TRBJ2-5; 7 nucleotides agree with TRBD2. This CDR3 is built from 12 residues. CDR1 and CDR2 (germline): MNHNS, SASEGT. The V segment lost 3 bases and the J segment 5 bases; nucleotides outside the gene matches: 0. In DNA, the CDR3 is TGTGCCAGCAGTGACGGGGGGGAGACCCAGTACTTC. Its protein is CASSDGGETQYF.

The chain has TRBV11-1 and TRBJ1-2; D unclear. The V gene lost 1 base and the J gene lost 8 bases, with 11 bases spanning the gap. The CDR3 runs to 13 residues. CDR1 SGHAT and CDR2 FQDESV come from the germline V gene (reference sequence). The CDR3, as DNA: TGTGCCAGCAGCTTAGAAGAGTCGACGGGCTACACCTTC. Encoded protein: CASSLEESTGYTF.

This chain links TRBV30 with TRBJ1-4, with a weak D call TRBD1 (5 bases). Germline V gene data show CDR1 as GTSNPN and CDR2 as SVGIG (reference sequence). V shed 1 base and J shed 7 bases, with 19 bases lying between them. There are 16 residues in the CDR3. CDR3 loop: CAWSALGGGHGEKLFF. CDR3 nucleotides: TGTGCCTGGAGTGCCCTCGGGGGTGGGCATGGTGAAAAACTGTTTTTT.

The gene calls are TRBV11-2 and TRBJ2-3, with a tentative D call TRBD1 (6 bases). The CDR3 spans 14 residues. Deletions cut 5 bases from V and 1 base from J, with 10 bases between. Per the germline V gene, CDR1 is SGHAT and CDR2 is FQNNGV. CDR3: CASSAQGRTDTQYF. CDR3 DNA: TGTGCCAGCAGCGCACAGGGCCGCACAGATACGCAGTATTTT.

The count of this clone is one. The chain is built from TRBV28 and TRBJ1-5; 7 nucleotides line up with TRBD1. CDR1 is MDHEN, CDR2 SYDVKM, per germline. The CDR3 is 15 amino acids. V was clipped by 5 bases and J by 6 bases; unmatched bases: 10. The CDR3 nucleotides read TGTGCCAGCAGTCCCTGGACAGGAAGGGGTCAGCCCCAGCATTTT. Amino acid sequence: CASSPWTGRGQPQHF.

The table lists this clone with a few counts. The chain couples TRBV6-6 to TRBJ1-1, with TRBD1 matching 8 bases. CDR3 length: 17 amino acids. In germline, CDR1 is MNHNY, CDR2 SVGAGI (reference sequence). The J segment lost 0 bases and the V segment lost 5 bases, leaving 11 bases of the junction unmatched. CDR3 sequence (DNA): TGTGCCAGCAGTCCCCTTGGACAGGGCAGGATGAACACTGAAGCTTTCTTT. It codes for CASSPLGQGRMNTEAFF.

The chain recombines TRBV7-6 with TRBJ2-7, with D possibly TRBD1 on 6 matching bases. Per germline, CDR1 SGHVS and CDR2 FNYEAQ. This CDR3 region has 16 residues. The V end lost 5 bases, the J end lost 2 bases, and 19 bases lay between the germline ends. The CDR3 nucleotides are TGTGCCAGCAGCCAATCACAGGGAATTCGCCCCTACGAGCAGTACTTC. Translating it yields CASSQSQGIRPYEQYF. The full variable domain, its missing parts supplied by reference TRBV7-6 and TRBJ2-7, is GAGVSQSPRYKVTKRGQDVALRCDPISGHVSLYWYRQALGQGPEFLTYFNYEAQQDKSGLPNDRFSAERPEGSISTLTIQRTEQRDSAMYRCASSQSQGIRPYEQYFGPGTRLTVT.

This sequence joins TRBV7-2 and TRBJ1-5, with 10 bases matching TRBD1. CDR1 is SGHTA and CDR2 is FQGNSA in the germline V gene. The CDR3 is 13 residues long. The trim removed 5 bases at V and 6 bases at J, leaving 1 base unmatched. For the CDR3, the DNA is TGTGCCAGCAGCCGGGACAGGGGTCAGCCCCAGCATTTT. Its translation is CASSRDRGQPQHF.

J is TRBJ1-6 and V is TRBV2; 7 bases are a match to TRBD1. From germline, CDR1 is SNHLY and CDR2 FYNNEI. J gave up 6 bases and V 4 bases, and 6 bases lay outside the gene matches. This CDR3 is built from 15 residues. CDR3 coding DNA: TGTGCCAGCAGTGTAGACGCAGGGGGTAATTCACCCCTCCACTTT. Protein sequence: CASSVDAGGNSPLHF. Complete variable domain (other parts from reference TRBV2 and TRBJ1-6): EPEVTQTPSHQVTQMGQEVILRCVPISNHLYFYWYRQILGQKVEFLVSFYNNEISEKSEIFDDQFSVERPDGSNFTLKIRSTKLEDSAMYFCASSVDAGGNSPLHFGNGTRLTVT.

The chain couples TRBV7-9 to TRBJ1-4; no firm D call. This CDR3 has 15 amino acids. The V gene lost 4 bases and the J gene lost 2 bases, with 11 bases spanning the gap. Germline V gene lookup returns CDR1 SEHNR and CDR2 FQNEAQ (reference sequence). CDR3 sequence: CASSSSRSTNEKLFF. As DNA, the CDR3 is TGTGCCAGCAGCTCCAGCCGGAGTACTAATGAAAAACTGTTTTTT. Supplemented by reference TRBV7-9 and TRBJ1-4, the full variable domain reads DTGVSQNPRHKITKRGQNVTFRCDPISEHNRLYWYRQTLGQGPEFLTYFQNEAQLEKSRLLSDRFSAERPKGSFSTLEIQRTEQGDSAMYLCASSSSRSTNEKLFFGSGTQLSVL.

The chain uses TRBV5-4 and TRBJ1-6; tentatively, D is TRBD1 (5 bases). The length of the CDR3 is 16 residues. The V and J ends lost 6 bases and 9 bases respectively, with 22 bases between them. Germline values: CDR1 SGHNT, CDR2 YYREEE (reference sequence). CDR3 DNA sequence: TGTGCCAGCACCCAGCAAGGGGCCGGGAGAACTTCACCCCTCCACTTT. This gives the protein CASTQQGAGRTSPLHF.

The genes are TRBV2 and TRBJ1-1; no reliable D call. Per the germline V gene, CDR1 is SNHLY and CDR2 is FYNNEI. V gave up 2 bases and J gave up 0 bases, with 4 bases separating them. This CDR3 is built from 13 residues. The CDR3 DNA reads TGTGCCAGCAGTGAAACTATGAACACTGAAGCTTTCTTT. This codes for CASSETMNTEAFF.

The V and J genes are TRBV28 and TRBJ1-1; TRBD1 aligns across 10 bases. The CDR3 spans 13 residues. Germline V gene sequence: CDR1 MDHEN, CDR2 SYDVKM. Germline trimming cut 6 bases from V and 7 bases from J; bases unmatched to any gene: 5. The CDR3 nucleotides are TGTGCCAGCAGAGAGACAGGGGGCATTGAAGCTTTCTTT. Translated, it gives CASRETGGIEAFF.

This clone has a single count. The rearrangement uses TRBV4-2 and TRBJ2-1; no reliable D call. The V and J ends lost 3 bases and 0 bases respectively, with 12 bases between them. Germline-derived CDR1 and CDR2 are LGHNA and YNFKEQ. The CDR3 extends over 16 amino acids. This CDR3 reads CASSQETSSSYNEQFF. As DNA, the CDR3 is TGTGCCAGCAGCCAGGAAACCTCGAGCTCCTACAATGAGCAGTTCTTC.